The source of this T cell receptor beta chain is a study of T cells in Graves' hyperthyroidism and ophthalmopathy. As for the study in general: Pretreatment peripheral blood was obtained at initial diagnosis. Study observations and caveats: Researchers report that a 13 V-J model separated ophthalmopathy from stable hyperthyroidism. The model anticipated ophthalmopathy a median about six months pre-onset.

This CDR3 comprises 11 residues. The germline V gene encodes CDR1 SQVTM and CDR2 ANQGSEA. V shed 6 bases and J 8 bases; nucleotides not matched to a gene: 6. TCR beta CDR3 regions were amplified from RNA. The primer set for the first-round RT-PCR of the TCR CDR3 was HTBI. TCRdb reprocessed the multiplex PCR reads with MiXCR, giving one entry per CDR3 protein. The table records some 530,000 distinct CDR3 sequences, about 22% of them present only once. Only a few counts were recorded for this clonotype. Its antigen is not identified. The sequence came from a woman between 65 and 79 years old with Graves' ophthalmopathy. The chain employs TRBV29-1 and TRBJ2-5; 7 positions agree with TRBD1. The sequenced sample was blood. Here the CDR3 reads CSVHRGTTQYF. CDR3 in DNA: TGCAGCGTCCACAGGGGTACAACCCAGTACTTC. The full variable domain, completed using reference TRBV29-1 and TRBJ2-5, is SAVISQKPSRDICQRGTSLTIQCQVDSQVTMMFWYRQQPGQSLTLIATANQGSEATYESGFVIDKFPISRPNLTFSTLTVSNMSPEDSSIYLCSVHRGTTQYFGPGTRLLVL.